The next 14 T cell receptor beta chains were all read from a single sample in a study of shared clonotypes between healthy human individuals. Libraries were prepared by immunoSEQ multiplex PCR; TCRdb keeps only in-frame clonotypes and omits some of them. Among approximately 1.9 million clones, roughly 95% were seen once, and the ten largest hold approximately 1.6%. Selected positively for CCR7 and CD45RO-negative, naive CD8 cells excluded terminally differentiated effector memory CD45RA+ cells. Sequenced: naive CD8+ T cells from PBMCs. The receptors stem from a man aged 18 to 29 in good health. Some clones in this sample may be carry-over from other donors' samples.

This rearrangement joins TRBV30 to TRBJ1-1, with a tentative D call TRBD1 (5 bases). The CDR3 totals 13 residues. Trimming took off 3 bases at V and 3 bases at J, with 11 bases between the two ends. Germline V gene data show CDR1 as GTSNPN and CDR2 as SVGIG (reference sequence). The CDR3 sequence is CAWRAGGHTEAFF. Written as DNA, the CDR3 is TGTGCCTGGAGGGCCGGGGGACACACTGAAGCTTTCTTT.

The gene calls are TRBV14 and TRBJ2-3, with 8 bases that match TRBD2. Germline loops: CDR1 SGHDN, CDR2 FVKESK. The CDR3 totals 18 residues. The V and J ends lost 1 base and 4 bases, in that order; junction bases with no gene match: 13. CDR3 bases: TGTGCCAGCAGCCAAGTGTTAGCGGGAATTTCTGGGGCAGATACGCAGTATTTT. Its translation: CASSQVLAGISGADTQYF.

The V and J genes are TRBV15 and TRBJ2-1; possibly TRBD2 for D (5 bases). CDR1 and CDR2 from the germline V gene are LNHNV and YYDKDF (reference sequence). This CDR3 is built from 15 residues. V lost 0 bases to trimming and J lost 4 bases, with 10 bases between them. The CDR3 region has the DNA TGTGCCACCAGCAGAGATCGGGAAGTATACAATGAGCAGTTCTTC. As protein: CATSRDREVYNEQFF.

CDR3 DNA: TGTGCCAGTAGTATGGGAGAAGAGACCCAGTACTTC. It specifies CASSMGEETQYF. The rearrangement joins TRBV19 to TRBJ2-5; weak D call: TRBD2 (5 bases). Trimming cost V 3 bases and J 3 bases, with 5 bases left between them. This CDR3 has 12 residues. In germline, CDR1 is LNHDA, CDR2 SQIVND (reference sequence).

This clone was picked up one time. This chain links TRBV11-2 with TRBJ2-1; 7 bases are a match to TRBD2. This CDR3 is built from 15 residues. Germline V CDR1 and CDR2: SGHAT, FQNNGV. J gave up 5 bases and V 5 bases, and 9 bases lay outside the gene matches. The CDR3 DNA follows: TGTGCCAGCAGCGATGGGGGAGGGAAAAACAATGAGCAGTTCTTC. Amino acids: CASSDGGGKNNEQFF.

The V call is TRBV9, the J call TRBJ1-5; D might be TRBD1 (5 bases). Per germline, CDR1 SGDLS and CDR2 YYNGEE. With 1 base removed from V and 3 bases from J, the gap between germline ends came to 8 bases. The length of the CDR3 is 14 residues. The CDR3 loop is CASSVQDNNQPQHF. In DNA, the CDR3 is TGTGCCAGCAGCGTACAGGACAACAATCAGCCCCAGCATTTT.

This clone turned up a few times. The rearrangement uses TRBV7-9 and TRBJ1-1; possibly TRBD1 for D (6 bases). CDR3 length equals 16 residues. From germline, CDR1 is SEHNR and CDR2 FQNEAQ (reference sequence). V was pared by 8 bases and J by 3 bases, with 22 bases between. The chain's CDR3 is CASGLLFRTADTEAFF. CDR3 DNA sequence: TGTGCCAGCGGTTTATTATTTAGGACAGCCGACACTGAAGCTTTCTTT.

The chain recombines TRBV10-2 with TRBJ2-5, with D possibly being TRBD1 or TRBD2 (6 bases each). Trimming removed 4 bases at V and 7 bases at J, with 22 bases between. The CDR3 has 16 residues. Germline V gene data show CDR1 as WSHSY and CDR2 as SAAADI. The CDR3 sequence: CASSAAREGEGGTQYF. As DNA, the CDR3 is TGCGCCAGCAGTGCGGCCAGAGAAGGCGAGGGGGGGACCCAGTACTTC.

The rearrangement uses TRBV28 and TRBJ1-3, with D tentatively TRBD1 (5 bases). V was shortened by 6 bases and J by 8 bases, with 17 bases between the two germline ends. The length of the CDR3 is 14 residues. The V gene's germline CDR1 is MDHEN and CDR2 SYDVKM. The CDR3 spells CASSPMDGGYTIYF. The DNA of the CDR3 is TGTGCCAGCAGCCCCATGGACGGGGGATACACCATATATTTT.

The rearrangement uses TRBV30 and TRBJ2-2, with 13 bases that match TRBD2. The CDR3 spans 16 residues. V trimming: 3 bases; J trimming: 6 bases; junction bases outside the gene matches: 7. CDR1 is GTSNPN, CDR2 SVGIG, per germline (reference sequence). The CDR3 region has the DNA TGTGCCTGGAGGGACCCACTAGCGGGAGGGCCCGGGGAGCTGTTTTTT. Its protein product is CAWRDPLAGGPGELFF.

The rearrangement uses TRBV27 and TRBJ1-1; no clear D. The CDR3 length is 15 residues. Germline V gives CDR1 MNHEY, CDR2 SMNVEV (reference sequence). Trimming cost V 4 bases and J 1 base, with 13 bases left between them. CDR3 sequence (DNA): TGTGCCAGCAGTTATTCCTCCGGGAGGAACACTGAAGCTTTCTTT. This codes for CASSYSSGRNTEAFF.

Remarks on this clone: The sample holds other DNA sequences that translate to the same CDR3. The V and J genes are TRBV9 and TRBJ2-7, with D perhaps TRBD1 (6 bases). The CDR3 has 14 residues. Germline assignment: CDR1 SGDLS and CDR2 YYNGEE. With 0 bases removed from V and 2 bases from J, the gap between germline ends came to 9 bases. CDR3 residues: CASSVGDKPYEQYF. CDR3 DNA: TGTGCCAGCAGCGTAGGGGACAAGCCCTACGAGCAGTACTTC.

This clone was observed a single time. The junction departs from the called germline gene at one end, perhaps through a read error. V and J are TRBV27 and TRBJ2-7; D unclear. The germline gives CDR1 MNHEY, CDR2 SMNVEV (reference sequence). The CDR3 has 13 amino acids. The CDR3 coding sequence is TGTGCCAGCAGTTTATCGATCTCCTCCGAGCAGTACTTC. As protein: CASSLSISSEQYF.

This chain links TRBV4-3 with TRBJ2-2; TRBD2 might be the D (5 bases). The germline gives CDR1 LGHNA, CDR2 YSLEER. The ends were cut back, 2 bases at V and 1 base at J, with 17 bases in the middle. The CDR3 length is 18 residues. CDR3 DNA: TGCGCCAGCAGCCAACCCAAGGACGGGGAAGGGAACACCGGGGAGCTGTTTTTT. It is translated as CASSQPKDGEGNTGELFF.